This T cell receptor beta chain appears in the sequencing data of a study of low-dose radiotherapy and immunotherapy resistance in tumors. Turning to the study itself: A dose of 1 Gy per fraction every two weeks went to Cohort 2, totaling 13 Gy over 26 weeks. Intravenously given cyclophosphamide 200 mg/m2 followed a two-week schedule that placed each dose one day before radiation and immunotherapy.

This clonotype was seen repeatedly, ten times or more. cDNA synthesis used a TRAV/TRBV-specific primer set for both chains. It was with a constant-region primer and a V-primer adapter that TCRs were amplified over 20 PCR cycles. TCRdb used MiXCR to reprocess the reads, holding one entry per CDR3 protein. The data show some 82,000 distinct CDR3 sequences, about 20% seen once. As for time point: before trial treatment. Patients eligible had advanced solid tumors without tumor-infiltrating lymphocytes. CDR1 is SGHTA and CDR2 is FQGTGA in the germline V gene. J lost 7 bases, V lost 1 base, and 3 bases had no gene match. The CDR3 length is 14 residues.

The genes are TRBV7-3 and TRBJ2-1, with 8 bases that match TRBD2. This TCR was sampled from a male donor with prostate cancer. This specimen consisted of PBMCs, obtained before treatment. The CDR3 bases are TGTGCCAGCAGCTTAAGCGGGAGGCGGAATGAGCAGTTCTTC. Translated: CASSLSGRRNEQFF.